The 14 T cell receptor beta chains in this list originate from one sample, sequenced in a study of shared clonotypes between healthy human individuals. Sequencing used immunoSEQ multiplex PCR; TCRdb keeps in-frame clones, though not all of them. The sample contains a few million clones, around nine tenths of which appear only once. Sequencing was carried out using naive CD4+ T cells sorted from blood. Subset reported: CD45RA+ positively selected. The origin of the receptors is a man aged 18 to 29 in good health.

This chain links TRBV25-1 with TRBJ2-2; 7 positions match TRBD2. Germline V gene data show CDR1 as MGHDK and CDR2 as SYGVNS. Germline trimming cut 6 bases from V and 6 bases from J; bases unmatched to any gene: 16. CDR3 length: 17 residues. The CDR3 loop reads CASRGVGGRSVAGELFF. CDR3 in DNA: TGTGCCAGCAGGGGGGTCGGCGGGAGATCGGTGGCCGGGGAGCTGTTTTTT. The full variable domain, its missing parts supplied by reference TRBV25-1 and TRBJ2-2, is EADIYQTPRYLVIGTGKKITLECSQTMGHDKMYWYQQDPGMELHLIHYSYGVNSTEKGDLSSESTVSRIRTEHFPLTLESARPSHTSQYLCASRGVGGRSVAGELFFGEGSRLTVL.

This sequence joins TRBV18 and TRBJ1-5, with D unresolved. The germline CDR1 and CDR2 sequences are KGHSH and LQKENI. With 6 bases removed from V and 1 base from J, the gap between germline ends came to 7 bases. The CDR3 is made up of 13 amino acids. The chain's CDR3 is CASSVDSNQPQHF. As DNA, the CDR3 is TGTGCCAGCTCTGTGGACAGCAATCAGCCCCAGCATTTT.

The V call is TRBV20-1, the J call TRBJ2-1, with TRBD2 as a possible D gene (6 bases). The ends were cut back, 8 bases at V and 10 bases at J, with 15 bases in the middle. CDR3 size: 11 residues. Germline V lookup: CDR1 DFQATT, CDR2 SNEGSKA (reference sequence). The CDR3 region is CSPYMGGEQFF. CDR3 sequence (DNA): TGCAGTCCCTACATGGGGGGAGAGCAGTTCTTC.

The chain joins TRBV18 to TRBJ2-3; 12 positions match TRBD1. The V gene end was trimmed by 3 bases and the J gene end by 5 bases; junction bases not matched to a gene: 6. Germline loops: CDR1 KGHSH, CDR2 LQKENI. The CDR3 extends over 16 amino acids. CDR3 amino acids: CASSPFGTGGVDTQYF. CDR3 bases: TGTGCCAGCTCACCCTTTGGGACAGGGGGCGTAGATACGCAGTATTTT. The full variable domain, in which reference TRBV18 and TRBJ2-3 provide the parts outside the CDR3, is NAGVMQNPRHLVRRRGQEARLRCSPMKGHSHVYWYRQLPEEGLKFMVYLQKENIIDESGMPKERFSAEFPKEGPSILRIQQVVRGDSAAYFCASSPFGTGGVDTQYFGPGTRLTVL.

The chain employs TRBV30 and TRBJ2-5, with 7 nucleotides matching TRBD1. Germline CDR1 and CDR2: GTSNPN and SVGIG (reference sequence). Trimming cost V 2 bases and J 5 bases; bases outside gene matches: 5. This CDR3 contains 13 residues. The CDR3 DNA reads as TGTGCCTGGAGTCCAACAGGGGTCGAGACCCAGTACTTC. Protein sequence: CAWSPTGVETQYF.

This rearrangement joins TRBV30 to TRBJ1-1; D is unresolved. Germline lookup yields CDR1 GTSNPN and CDR2 SVGIG (reference sequence). The CDR3 length is 15 residues. V was shortened by 8 bases and J by 1 base, with 20 bases between the two germline ends. DNA of the CDR3: TGTGCCCTCGGCCGAAATCCGGGCAGGAACACTGAAGCTTTCTTT. Its protein product is CALGRNPGRNTEAFF.

This chain uses TRBV9 with TRBJ1-2; 12 bases match TRBD1. The V and J ends lost 4 bases and 5 bases, in that order; junction bases with no gene match: 15. Germline values: CDR1 SGDLS, CDR2 YYNGEE. The CDR3 is 18 residues long. CDR3 loop: CASSPWDRGRKMGYGYTF. CDR3 nucleotides: TGTGCCAGCAGCCCATGGGACAGGGGGCGCAAAATGGGATATGGCTACACCTTC.

The chain carries TRBV19 and TRBJ2-1; TRBD2 matches at 10 bases. CDR1 is LNHDA and CDR2 is SQIVND in the germline V gene (reference sequence). This CDR3 is built from 14 residues. V gave up 7 bases and J gave up 4 bases; unmatched junction bases: 4. The CDR3 DNA follows: TGTGCCAGTACCGGGACTAGCGCTTACAATGAGCAGTTCTTC. Translation gives CASTGTSAYNEQFF.

This sequence joins TRBV5-1 and TRBJ1-2; D gene uncertain. Trimming took 0 bases from V and 4 from J, leaving 13 bases between them. The CDR3 is made up of 15 amino acids. Per the germline V gene, CDR1 is SGHRS and CDR2 is YFSETQ. CDR3 protein: CASSLAQPEIYGYTF. CDR3 bases: TGCGCCAGCAGCTTGGCGCAGCCGGAGATCTATGGCTACACCTTC.

This sequence joins TRBV6-5 and TRBJ1-3; 9 nucleotides align to TRBD1. Per the germline V gene, CDR1 is MNHEY and CDR2 is SVGAGI. This CDR3 has 14 amino acids. J was trimmed by 4 bases and V by 8 bases; bases with no gene match: 6. The CDR3 nucleotides read TGTGCCAGCGGTAGGACAGGGGCGGGAAACACCATATATTTT. This encodes CASGRTGAGNTIYF.

The rearrangement joins TRBV6-5 to TRBJ1-1; 9 bases fit TRBD1. V was clipped by 6 bases and J by 11 bases; unmatched bases: 16. CDR1 is MNHEY and CDR2 is SVGAGI in the germline V gene. This CDR3 has 15 residues. CDR3 loop: CASSQPDRGMIRAFF. CDR3 DNA: TGTGCCAGCAGCCAGCCGGACAGGGGCATGATCAGGGCTTTCTTT.

The chain has TRBV9 and TRBJ2-1, with TRBD2 matching over 8 bases. Germline V gives CDR1 SGDLS, CDR2 YYNGEE. The CDR3 runs to 16 residues. V shed 4 bases, J shed 3 bases, and the junction held 9 bases outside the gene matches. The CDR3 nucleotides read TGTGCCAGCAGCACCCTTGGGCGGGGGGTCTACAATGAGCAGTTCTTC. Translation: CASSTLGRGVYNEQFF. The whole variable domain, filled in from reference TRBV9 and TRBJ2-1, reads DSGVTQTPKHLITATGQRVTLRCSPRSGDLSVYWYQQSLDQGLQFLIQYYNGEERAKGNILERFSAQQFPDLHSELNLSSLELGDSALYFCASSTLGRGVYNEQFFGPGTRLTVL.

The chain joins TRBV19 to TRBJ2-3, with D perhaps matching TRBD1 or TRBD2 (5 bases each). In germline, CDR1 is LNHDA, CDR2 SQIVND (reference sequence). CDR3 length: 18 amino acids. V lost 5 bases to trimming and J lost 2 bases, with 23 bases between them. The CDR3 protein is CASSPRDDRPLNTDTQYF. For the CDR3, the DNA is TGTGCCAGTAGTCCCCGGGACGATAGACCTCTGAACACAGATACGCAGTATTTT.

The chain joins TRBV28 to TRBJ2-7; D perhaps matches TRBD1 (6 bases). CDR3 size: 14 residues. CDR1 is MDHEN, CDR2 SYDVKM, per germline. V was pared by 4 bases and J by 3 bases, with 13 bases between. The CDR3 spells CASSSPQGSYEQYF. CDR3 DNA sequence: TGTGCCAGCAGTTCCCCCCAGGGGAGCTACGAGCAGTACTTC.